The 7 T cell receptor beta chains presented below share a single source sample, sequenced in a study of cytomegalovirus exposure and HLA in healthy donors. PCR used 60 Vbeta primers and 13 Jbeta primers. Libraries were prepared by immunoSEQ multiplex PCR; TCRdb keeps only in-frame clonotypes and omits some of them. In the table there are around 200,000 clones, roughly 90% of which are singletons. Material for sequencing was PBMCs. Receptors originate from a woman in her twenties or thirties in good health and CMV-seronegative.

The chain combines TRBV5-5 with TRBJ2-3; 8 bases line up with TRBD2. The CDR3 has 16 residues. Per germline, CDR1 SGHKS and CDR2 YYEKEE (reference sequence). The J segment lost 0 bases and the V segment lost 3 bases, leaving 6 bases of the junction unmatched. CDR3 region: CASSSGVAGSTDTQYF. CDR3 nucleotides: TGTGCCAGCAGCTCCGGGGTAGCGGGGAGCACAGATACGCAGTATTTT.

This chain links TRBV5-1 with TRBJ2-5; D may be TRBD2 (6 bases). This CDR3 is built from 14 residues. Germline CDR1 SGHRS, CDR2 YFSETQ. The germline V and J ends were trimmed by 2 bases and 5 bases, with 13 bases remaining between them. The CDR3 region has the DNA TGCGCCAGCAGCTTCCAACTAGCCCGGGAGACCCAGTACTTC. This sequence encodes CASSFQLARETQYF.

This clone was recorded only once. The CDR3 sequence is CASSLGFAPDPAQGQPDTQYF. The CDR3 DNA follows: TGTGCCAGCAGTCTAGGGTTTGCACCCGACCCCGCGCAGGGACAACCAGATACGCAGTATTTT. The chain combines TRBV27 with TRBJ2-3; D is possibly TRBD1 (6 bases). This CDR3 comprises 21 residues. Per germline, CDR1 MNHEY and CDR2 SMNVEV (reference sequence). V lost 5 bases and J 4 bases, leaving 34 bases between the germline ends.

The gene calls are TRBV6-1 and TRBJ1-1, with TRBD1 as a possible D gene (5 bases). V was shortened by 6 bases and J by 7 bases, with 15 bases between the two germline ends. Germline CDR1 reads MNHNS; CDR2 reads SASEGT. This CDR3 contains 13 residues. The CDR3 protein is CASRARGWGEAFF. The CDR3 DNA follows: TGTGCCAGCAGGGCAAGGGGTTGGGGTGAAGCTTTCTTT.

This clone was observed a handful of times. The V call is TRBV7-9, the J call TRBJ2-1; 10 nucleotides align to TRBD2. The CDR3 runs to 16 residues. The V segment lost 0 bases and the J segment 3 bases; nucleotides outside the gene matches: 2. Per the germline V gene, CDR1 is SEHNR and CDR2 is FQNEAQ (reference sequence). The CDR3 DNA follows: TGTGCCAGCAGCTTAGCGCTAGCGGGAGTCTACAATGAGCAGTTCTTC. It codes for CASSLALAGVYNEQFF.

J is TRBJ2-2 and V is TRBV7-9; 7 bases are a match to TRBD1. After removal of 5 bases from V and 6 bases from J, the junction contained 9 bases not matched to a gene. Looked up from germline, CDR1 is SEHNR and CDR2 is FQNEAQ (reference sequence). The CDR3 runs to 15 residues. The CDR3 here is CASSRQGRIAGELFF. The CDR3, as DNA: TGTGCCAGCAGCCGACAGGGTCGGATCGCCGGGGAGCTGTTTTTT.

This chain uses TRBV28 with TRBJ1-1; D is undetermined. The CDR3 is 13 residues long. CDR1 and CDR2 (germline): MDHEN, SYDVKM. Between the trimmed V and J ends, which lost 7 bases and 4 bases, there was a span of 13 bases. The CDR3 sequence is CASTGDFFTEAFF. As DNA, the CDR3 is TGTGCCAGCACCGGCGACTTCTTCACTGAAGCTTTCTTT.